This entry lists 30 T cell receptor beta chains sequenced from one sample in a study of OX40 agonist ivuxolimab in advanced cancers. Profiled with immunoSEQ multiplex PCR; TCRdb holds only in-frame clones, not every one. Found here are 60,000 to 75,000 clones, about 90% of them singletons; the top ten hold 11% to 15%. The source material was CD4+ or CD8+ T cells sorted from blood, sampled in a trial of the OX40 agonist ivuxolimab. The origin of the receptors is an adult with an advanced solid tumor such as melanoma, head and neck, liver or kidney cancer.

CDR3 region: CASSSLWGGAQHF. The CDR3 coding sequence is TGTGCCAGCAGTTCCCTCTGGGGGGGTGCCCAGCATTTT. This sequence joins TRBV6-6 and TRBJ1-5; possibly TRBD1 for D (5 bases). The CDR3 spans 13 residues. The V gene's germline CDR1 is MNHNY and CDR2 SVGAGI (reference sequence). Between the trimmed V and J ends, which lost 4 bases and 11 bases, there was a span of 15 bases.

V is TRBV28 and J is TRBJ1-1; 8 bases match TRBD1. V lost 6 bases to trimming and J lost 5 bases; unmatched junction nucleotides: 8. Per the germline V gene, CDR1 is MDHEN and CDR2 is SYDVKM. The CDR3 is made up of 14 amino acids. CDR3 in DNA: TGTGCCAGCAGGCGACAGGGGACGAGGACTGAAGCTTTCTTT. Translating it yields CASRRQGTRTEAFF. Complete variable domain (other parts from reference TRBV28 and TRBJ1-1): DVKVTQSSRYLVKRTGEKVFLECVQDMDHENMFWYRQDPGLGLRLIYFSYDVKMKEKGDIPEGYSVSREKKERFSLILESASTNQTSMYLCASRRQGTRTEAFFGQGTRLTVV.

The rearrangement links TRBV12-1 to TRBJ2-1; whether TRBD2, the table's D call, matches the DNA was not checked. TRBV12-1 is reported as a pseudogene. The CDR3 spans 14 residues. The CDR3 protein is CASSRGTVYNEQFF. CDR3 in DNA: TGTGCCAGCAGCCGCGGGACGGTTTACAATGAGCAGTTCTTC.

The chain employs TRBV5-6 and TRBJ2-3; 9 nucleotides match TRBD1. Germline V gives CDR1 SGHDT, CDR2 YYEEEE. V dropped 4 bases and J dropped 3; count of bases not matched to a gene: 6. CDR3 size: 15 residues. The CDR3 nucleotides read TGTGCCAGCAGCCCCCCGACAGGGGGGACAGATACGCAGTATTTT. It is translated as CASSPPTGGTDTQYF.

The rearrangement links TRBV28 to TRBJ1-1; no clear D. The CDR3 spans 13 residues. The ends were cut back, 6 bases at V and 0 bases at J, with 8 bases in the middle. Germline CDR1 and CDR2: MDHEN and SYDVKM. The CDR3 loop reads CASRTTVNTEAFF. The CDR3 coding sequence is TGTGCCAGCAGAACGACGGTGAACACTGAAGCTTTCTTT. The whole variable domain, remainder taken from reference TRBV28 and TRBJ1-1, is DVKVTQSSRYLVKRTGEKVFLECVQDMDHENMFWYRQDPGLGLRLIYFSYDVKMKEKGDIPEGYSVSREKKERFSLILESASTNQTSMYLCASRTTVNTEAFFGQGTRLTVV.

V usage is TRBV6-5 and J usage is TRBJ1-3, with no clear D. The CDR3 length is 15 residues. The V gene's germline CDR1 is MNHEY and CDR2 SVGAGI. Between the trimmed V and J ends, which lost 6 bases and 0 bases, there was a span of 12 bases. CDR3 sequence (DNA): TGTGCCAGCAGCCCTTGGGGATCCTCTGGAAACACCATATATTTT. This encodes CASSPWGSSGNTIYF.

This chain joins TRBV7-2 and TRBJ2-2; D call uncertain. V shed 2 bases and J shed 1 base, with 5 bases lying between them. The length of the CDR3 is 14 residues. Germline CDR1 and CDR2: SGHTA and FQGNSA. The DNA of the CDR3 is TGTGCCAGCAGCTTATACGGGAACACCGGGGAGCTGTTTTTT. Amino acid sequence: CASSLYGNTGELFF. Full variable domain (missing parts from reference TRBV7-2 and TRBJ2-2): GAGVSQSPSNKVTEKGKDVELRCDPISGHTALYWYRQSLGQGLEFLIYFQGNSAPDKSGLPSDRFSAERTGGSVSTLTIQRTQQEDSAVYLCASSLYGNTGELFFGEGSRLTVL.

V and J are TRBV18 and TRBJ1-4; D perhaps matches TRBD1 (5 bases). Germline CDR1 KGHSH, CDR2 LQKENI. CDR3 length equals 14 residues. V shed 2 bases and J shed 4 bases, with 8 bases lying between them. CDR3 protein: CASSPGGGNEKLFF. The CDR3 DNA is TGTGCCAGCTCACCAGGGGGAGGTAATGAAAAACTGTTTTTT. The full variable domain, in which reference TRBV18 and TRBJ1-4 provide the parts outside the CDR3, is NAGVMQNPRHLVRRRGQEARLRCSPMKGHSHVYWYRQLPEEGLKFMVYLQKENIIDESGMPKERFSAEFPKEGPSILRIQQVVRGDSAAYFCASSPGGGNEKLFFGSGTQLSVL.

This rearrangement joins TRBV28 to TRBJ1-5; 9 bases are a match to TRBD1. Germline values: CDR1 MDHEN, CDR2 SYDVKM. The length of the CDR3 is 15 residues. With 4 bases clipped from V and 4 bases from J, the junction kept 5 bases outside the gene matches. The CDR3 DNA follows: TGTGCCAGCAGTTCGGGACAGGGCGGGAATCAGCCCCAGCATTTT. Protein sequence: CASSSGQGGNQPQHF.

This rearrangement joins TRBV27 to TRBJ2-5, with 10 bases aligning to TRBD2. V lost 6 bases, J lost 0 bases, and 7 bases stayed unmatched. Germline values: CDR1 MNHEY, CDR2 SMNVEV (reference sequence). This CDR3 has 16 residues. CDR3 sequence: CASSGPSGGYQETQYF. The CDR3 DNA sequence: TGTGCCAGCAGCGGTCCTAGCGGGGGATACCAAGAGACCCAGTACTTC.

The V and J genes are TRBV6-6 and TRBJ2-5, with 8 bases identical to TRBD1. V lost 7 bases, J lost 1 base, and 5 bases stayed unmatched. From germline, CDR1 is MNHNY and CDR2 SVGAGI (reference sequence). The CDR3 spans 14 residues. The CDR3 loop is CASNYRGAQETQYF. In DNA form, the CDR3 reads TGTGCCAGCAACTACAGGGGGGCCCAAGAGACCCAGTACTTC.

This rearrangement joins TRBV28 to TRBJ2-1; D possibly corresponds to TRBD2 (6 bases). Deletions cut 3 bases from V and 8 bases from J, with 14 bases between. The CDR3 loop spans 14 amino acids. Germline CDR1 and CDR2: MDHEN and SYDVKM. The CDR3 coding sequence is TGTGCCAGCAGTTTTAGGGCGGGAATCTATGAGCAGTTCTTC. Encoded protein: CASSFRAGIYEQFF.

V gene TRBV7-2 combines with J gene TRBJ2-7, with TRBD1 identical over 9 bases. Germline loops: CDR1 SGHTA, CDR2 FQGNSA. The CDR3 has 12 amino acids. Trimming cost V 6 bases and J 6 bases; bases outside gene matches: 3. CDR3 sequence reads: CASSWDRAEQYF. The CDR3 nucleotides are TGTGCCAGCAGTTGGGACAGGGCCGAGCAGTACTTC. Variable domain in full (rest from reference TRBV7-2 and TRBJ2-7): GAGVSQSPSNKVTEKGKDVELRCDPISGHTALYWYRQSLGQGLEFLIYFQGNSAPDKSGLPSDRFSAERTGGSVSTLTIQRTQQEDSAVYLCASSWDRAEQYFGPGTRLTVT.

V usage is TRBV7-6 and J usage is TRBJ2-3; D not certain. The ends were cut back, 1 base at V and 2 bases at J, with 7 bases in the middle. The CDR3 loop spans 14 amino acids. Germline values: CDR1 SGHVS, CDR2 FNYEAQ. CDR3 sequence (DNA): TGTGCCAGCAGCTTAGGTGGCTACACAGATACGCAGTATTTT. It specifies CASSLGGYTDTQYF.

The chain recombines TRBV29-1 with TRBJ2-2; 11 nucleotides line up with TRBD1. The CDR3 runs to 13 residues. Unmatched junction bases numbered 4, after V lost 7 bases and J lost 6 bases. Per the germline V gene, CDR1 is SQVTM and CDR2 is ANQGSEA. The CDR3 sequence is CSADRGRSGELFF. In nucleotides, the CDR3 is TGCAGCGCGGACAGGGGGCGCTCCGGGGAGCTGTTTTTT.

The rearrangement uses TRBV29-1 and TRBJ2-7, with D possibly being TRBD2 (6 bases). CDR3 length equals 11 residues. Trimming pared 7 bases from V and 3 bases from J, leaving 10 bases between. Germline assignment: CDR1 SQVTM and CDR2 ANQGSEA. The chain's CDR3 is CSDRGFYEQYF. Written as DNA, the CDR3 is TGCAGCGATCGGGGGTTCTACGAGCAGTACTTC.

Written as DNA, the CDR3 is TGTGCCAGCAGCCGAACCGGGACAGGGGTCTACGAGCAGTACTTC. Protein: CASSRTGTGVYEQYF. The J gene is TRBJ2-7, the V gene TRBV14; TRBD1 agrees at 10 bases. The CDR3 has 15 residues. The trim removed 4 bases at V and 3 bases at J, leaving 6 bases unmatched. Germline CDR1 reads SGHDN; CDR2 reads FVKESK. Based on the CDR3 plus reference TRBV14 and TRBJ2-7, the full variable domain is EAGVTQFPSHSVIEKGQTVTLRCDPISGHDNLYWYRRVMGKEIKFLLHFVKESKQDESGMPNNRFLAERTGGTYSTLKVQPAELEDSGVYFCASSRTGTGVYEQYFGPGTRLTVT.

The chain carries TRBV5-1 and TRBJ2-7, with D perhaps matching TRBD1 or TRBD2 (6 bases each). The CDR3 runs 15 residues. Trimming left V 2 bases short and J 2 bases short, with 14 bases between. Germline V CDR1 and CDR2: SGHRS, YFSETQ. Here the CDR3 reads CASSLGGPPAYEQYF. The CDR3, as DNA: TGCGCCAGCAGCTTAGGGGGGCCGCCGGCCTACGAGCAGTACTTC.

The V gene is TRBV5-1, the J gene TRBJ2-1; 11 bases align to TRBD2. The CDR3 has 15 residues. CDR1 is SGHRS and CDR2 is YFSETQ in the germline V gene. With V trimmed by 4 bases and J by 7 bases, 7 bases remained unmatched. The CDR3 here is CASSTTSSGRNEQFF. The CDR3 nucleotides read TGCGCCAGCAGCACAACATCTAGCGGGAGGAATGAGCAGTTCTTC.

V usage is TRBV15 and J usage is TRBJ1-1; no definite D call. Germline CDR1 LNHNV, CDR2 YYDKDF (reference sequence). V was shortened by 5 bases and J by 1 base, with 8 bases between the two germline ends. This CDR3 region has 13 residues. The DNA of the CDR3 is TGTGCCACCAGCGCTAGGAGGAACACTGAAGCTTTCTTT. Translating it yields CATSARRNTEAFF.

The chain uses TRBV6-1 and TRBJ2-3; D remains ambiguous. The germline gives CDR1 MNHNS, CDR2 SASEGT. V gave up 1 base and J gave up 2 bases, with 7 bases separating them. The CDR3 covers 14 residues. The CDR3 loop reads CASSEVPTTDTQYF. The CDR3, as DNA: TGTGCCAGCAGTGAAGTTCCTACCACAGATACGCAGTATTTT.

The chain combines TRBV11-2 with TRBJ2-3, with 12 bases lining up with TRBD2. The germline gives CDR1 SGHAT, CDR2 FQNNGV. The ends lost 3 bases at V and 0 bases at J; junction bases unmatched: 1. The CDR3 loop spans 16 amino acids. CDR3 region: CASSFLAGGSTDTQYF. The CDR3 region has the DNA TGTGCCAGCAGCTTCCTAGCGGGAGGGAGCACAGATACGCAGTATTTT.

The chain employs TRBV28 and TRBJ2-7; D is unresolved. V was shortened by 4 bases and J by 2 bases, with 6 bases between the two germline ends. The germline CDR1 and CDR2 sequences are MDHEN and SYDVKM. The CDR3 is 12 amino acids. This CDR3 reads CASSSIPYEQYF. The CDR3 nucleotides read TGTGCCAGCAGTTCGATCCCCTACGAGCAGTACTTC.

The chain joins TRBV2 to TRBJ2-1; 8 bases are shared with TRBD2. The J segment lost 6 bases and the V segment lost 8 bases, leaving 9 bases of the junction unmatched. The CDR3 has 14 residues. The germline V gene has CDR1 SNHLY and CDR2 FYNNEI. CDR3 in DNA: TGTGCCAGCGGAGCCCTAGCGGGCCGCAATGAGCAGTTCTTC. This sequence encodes CASGALAGRNEQFF.

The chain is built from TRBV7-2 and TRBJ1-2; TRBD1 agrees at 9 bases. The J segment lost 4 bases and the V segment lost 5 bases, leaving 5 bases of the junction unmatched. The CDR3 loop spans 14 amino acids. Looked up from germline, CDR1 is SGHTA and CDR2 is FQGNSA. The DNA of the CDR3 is TGTGCCAGCAGCGACAGGACAGGGGTCTATGGCTACACCTTC. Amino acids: CASSDRTGVYGYTF.

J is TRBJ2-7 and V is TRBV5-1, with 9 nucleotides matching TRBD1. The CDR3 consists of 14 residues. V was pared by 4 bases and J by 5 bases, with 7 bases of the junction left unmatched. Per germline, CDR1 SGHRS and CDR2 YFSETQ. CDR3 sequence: CASSPPGQGHEQYF. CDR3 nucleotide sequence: TGCGCCAGCAGCCCACCGGGACAGGGCCACGAGCAGTACTTC.

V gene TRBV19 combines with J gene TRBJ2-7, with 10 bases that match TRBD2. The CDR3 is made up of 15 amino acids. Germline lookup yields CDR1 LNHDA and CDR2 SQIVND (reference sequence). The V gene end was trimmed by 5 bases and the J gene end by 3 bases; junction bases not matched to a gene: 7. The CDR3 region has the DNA TGTGCCAGTAGTGGTTCGGGACTAGCGTTCTACGAGCAGTACTTC. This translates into CASSGSGLAFYEQYF.

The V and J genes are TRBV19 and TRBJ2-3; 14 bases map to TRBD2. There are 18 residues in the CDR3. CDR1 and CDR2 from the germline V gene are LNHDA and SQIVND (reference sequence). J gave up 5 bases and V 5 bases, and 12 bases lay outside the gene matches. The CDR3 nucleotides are TGTGCCAGTAGTGGGACTAGCGGGAGCCAACTCCGAGGAGATACGCAGTATTTT. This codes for CASSGTSGSQLRGDTQYF.

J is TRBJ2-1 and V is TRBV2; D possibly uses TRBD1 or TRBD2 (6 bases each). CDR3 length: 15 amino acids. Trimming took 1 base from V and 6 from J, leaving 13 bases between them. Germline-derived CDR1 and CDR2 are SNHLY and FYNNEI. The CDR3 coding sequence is TGTGCCAGCAGTGAAGGGGGGGCCGGGGGCAATGAGCAGTTCTTC. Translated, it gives CASSEGGAGGNEQFF.

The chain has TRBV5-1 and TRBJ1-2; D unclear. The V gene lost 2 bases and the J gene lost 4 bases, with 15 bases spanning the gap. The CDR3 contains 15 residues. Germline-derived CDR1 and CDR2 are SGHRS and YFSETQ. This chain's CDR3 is CASSLNSLGSYGYTF. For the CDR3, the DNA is TGCGCCAGCAGCTTAAACAGCCTGGGAAGCTATGGCTACACCTTC.